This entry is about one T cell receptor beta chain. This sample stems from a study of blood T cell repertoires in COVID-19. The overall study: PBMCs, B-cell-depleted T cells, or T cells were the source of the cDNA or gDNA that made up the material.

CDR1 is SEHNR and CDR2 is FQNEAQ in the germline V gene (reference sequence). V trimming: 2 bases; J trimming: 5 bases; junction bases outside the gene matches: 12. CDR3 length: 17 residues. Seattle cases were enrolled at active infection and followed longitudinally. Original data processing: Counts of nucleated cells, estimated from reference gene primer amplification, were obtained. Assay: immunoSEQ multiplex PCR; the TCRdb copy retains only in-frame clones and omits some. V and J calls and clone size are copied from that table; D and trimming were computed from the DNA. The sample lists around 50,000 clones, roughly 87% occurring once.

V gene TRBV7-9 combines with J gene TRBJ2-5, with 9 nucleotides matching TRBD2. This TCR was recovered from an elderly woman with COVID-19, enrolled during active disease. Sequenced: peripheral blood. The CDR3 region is CASSLWPNGGGAETQYF. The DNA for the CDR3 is TGTGCCAGCAGCTTATGGCCTAATGGCGGGGGGGCGGAGACCCAGTACTTC.